The T cell receptor beta chain described here comes from a study of Ad26.COV2.S vaccination and SARS-CoV-2 variants. Study information: In the study, Ad26.COV2.S was injected intramuscularly once, or twice 56 days apart.

Sample treatment: roughly 18 received Ad26.COV2.S at low or high dose, single or two shots; five or six received placebo; per-sample allocation not given. Sampling happened 63 days after the first vaccine or placebo injection. With regard to this clone: Its cognate antigen is unknown.

Trimming cost V 5 bases and J 0 bases, with 9 bases left between them. The CDR3 is 14 residues long. From germline, CDR1 is SGHTS and CDR2 YDEGEE. General study results and limits: Analyses of TCR breadth and depth may have underestimated total T cell responses.

TCRdb keeps only in-frame clones here, not all; method: immunoSEQ multiplex PCR. The table lists around 450,000 clones, roughly 90% of them singletons. The V gene is TRBV5-8, the J gene TRBJ1-3; D ambiguous. Sequenced here: peripheral blood, sampled in a trial of Ad26.COV2.S vaccine versus placebo. This TCR came from a person between 18 and 60 years old who received the Ad26.COV2.S COVID-19 vaccine or a placebo. CDR3 DNA: TGTGCCAGCAGTCGAGCATACTCTGGAAACACCATATATTTT. Translating it yields CASSRAYSGNTIYF.